The 14 T cell receptor beta chains given below trace back to one sample, sequenced in a study of shared T cell receptors in the human thymus. Sequencing used immunoSEQ multiplex PCR; TCRdb keeps in-frame clones, though not all of them. The sample holds roughly 660,000 clones; over 75% are singletons and the top ten take 0.01%. In addition, the sample was reused for a study of human thymus T cells.

Sequenced: thymocytes. The receptor set was obtained from a boy younger than two with a congenital heart defect.

J is TRBJ2-7 and V is TRBV18, with 8 bases aligning to TRBD1. The CDR3 has 16 amino acids. Trimming at V came to 1 base and at J to 2 bases, leaving 7 bases not matched to a gene. Germline V CDR1 and CDR2: KGHSH, LQKENI. The CDR3 region has the DNA TGTGCCAGCTCACCACGACGACAGGGGCTCCCCTACGAGCAGTACTTC. Protein product: CASSPRRQGLPYEQYF.

This clone was recorded once. The chain employs TRBV4-3 and TRBJ1-2, with 10 bases lining up with TRBD1. Germline V lookup: CDR1 LGHNA, CDR2 YSLEER. The V gene end was trimmed by 4 bases and the J gene end by 8 bases; junction bases not matched to a gene: 7. The CDR3 contains 14 residues. The CDR3 here is CASSRDRGRGGYTF. The CDR3 nucleotides are TGCGCCAGCAGCCGTGACAGGGGGCGTGGGGGCTACACCTTC.

The CDR3 loop is CASSVGGTSGRRNIQYF. In DNA, the CDR3 is TGTGCCAGCAGCGTAGGGGGGACTAGCGGGAGAAGGAACATTCAGTACTTC. The rearrangement joins TRBV9 to TRBJ2-4; 14 positions agree with TRBD2. The CDR3 contains 17 residues. V was pared by 0 bases and J by 7 bases, with 6 bases of the junction left unmatched. The V gene's germline CDR1 is SGDLS and CDR2 YYNGEE.

The sample holds one count of this clone. The chain carries TRBV5-1 and TRBJ2-1, with 13 positions matching TRBD2. The CDR3 covers 18 residues. The V and J ends lost 2 bases and 8 bases, in that order; junction bases with no gene match: 13. The V gene's germline CDR1 is SGHRS and CDR2 YFSETQ. CDR3 loop: CASSFGTSGIWARDEQFF. CDR3 nucleotide sequence: TGCGCCAGCAGCTTCGGGACTAGCGGGATTTGGGCTCGCGATGAGCAGTTCTTC.

This sequence joins TRBV6-1 and TRBJ1-1, with D tentatively TRBD1 (6 bases). CDR1 MNHNS and CDR2 SASEGT come from the germline V gene. Trimming cost V 7 bases and J 5 bases, with 14 bases left between them. CDR3 length equals 13 residues. The CDR3 is CASNVGGPTEAFF. CDR3 nucleotide sequence: TGTGCCAGCAATGTGGGGGGGCCGACTGAAGCTTTCTTT.

V is TRBV21-1 and J is TRBJ1-2; whether TRBD1, the table's D call, matches the DNA was not checked. TRBV21-1 constitutes a pseudogene. The length of the CDR3 is 14 residues. The CDR3 reads CASSNRDRGSGYTF. CDR3 in DNA: TGTGCCAGCAGCAACAGGGACAGGGGCAGTGGCTACACCTTC.

This clone was detected only once. The genes are TRBV12-5 and TRBJ2-1, with TRBD2 identical over 14 bases. Germline V gene data show CDR1 as LGHNT and CDR2 as FRNRAP. The J segment lost 8 bases and the V segment lost 4 bases, leaving 4 bases of the junction unmatched. The CDR3 runs 15 residues. In DNA form, the CDR3 reads TGTGCTAGTGGTTCGACTAGCGGGAGGGGGGATGAGCAGTTCTTC. Protein product: CASGSTSGRGDEQFF.

V usage is TRBV5-8 and J usage is TRBJ1-4; possible D gene TRBD1, 6 bases. The V end lost 1 base, the J end lost 4 bases, and 8 bases lay between the germline ends. This CDR3 spans 14 amino acids. CDR1 is SGHTS, CDR2 YDEGEE, per germline. The CDR3 region is CASSLTGINEKLFF. The CDR3 coding sequence is TGTGCCAGCAGCTTGACAGGGATTAATGAAAAACTGTTTTTT.

The genes are TRBV5-6 and TRBJ2-7; 8 positions agree with TRBD1. After removal of 0 bases from V and 3 bases from J, the junction contained 5 bases not matched to a gene. The CDR3 is made up of 15 amino acids. Per the germline V gene, CDR1 is SGHDT and CDR2 is YYEEEE. This CDR3 reads CASSLGDRGNYEQYF. In DNA, the CDR3 is TGTGCCAGCAGCTTGGGTGACAGGGGTAACTACGAGCAGTACTTC.

Only a few counts were recorded for this clone. The V gene is TRBV10-2, the J gene TRBJ1-4; 10 positions agree with TRBD1. After removal of 8 bases from V and 7 bases from J, the junction contained 4 bases not matched to a gene. CDR3 length equals 13 residues. CDR1 and CDR2 (germline): WSHSY, SAAADI. CDR3 protein: CASRDRGSEKLFF. The CDR3 DNA reads as TGCGCCAGCCGGGACAGGGGAAGTGAAAAACTGTTTTTT.

This clone was seen a single time. J is TRBJ1-6 and V is TRBV9; TRBD1 agrees at 10 bases. In germline, CDR1 is SGDLS, CDR2 YYNGEE. J was trimmed by 5 bases and V by 3 bases; bases with no gene match: 2. There are 15 residues in the CDR3. CDR3 sequence (DNA): TGTGCCAGCAGCGCAGGACAGGGGGATAATTCACCCCTCCACTTT. This sequence encodes CASSAGQGDNSPLHF.

The chain combines TRBV19 with TRBJ1-2, with D tentatively TRBD1 (6 bases). V was pared by 5 bases and J by 6 bases, with 22 bases between. Germline loops: CDR1 LNHDA, CDR2 SQIVND (reference sequence). CDR3 length: 16 amino acids. The CDR3 DNA reads TGTGCCAGTAGTCCCCGTAGGCAGGGGACTATGCATGGCTACACCTTC. Protein product: CASSPRRQGTMHGYTF.

This clone was detected only once. The chain employs TRBV11-2 and TRBJ2-3, with 7 bases that match TRBD2. CDR3 size: 15 residues. Germline values: CDR1 SGHAT, CDR2 FQNNGV. V was clipped by 3 bases and J by 0 bases; unmatched bases: 3. The CDR3 loop is CASSLLAVSTDTQYF. The CDR3 coding sequence is TGTGCCAGCAGCTTGCTAGCGGTTAGCACAGATACGCAGTATTTT.

The V gene is TRBV18, the J gene TRBJ1-2; D ambiguous. Trimming stripped 2 bases from V and 12 bases from J, with 31 bases between. Germline-derived CDR1 and CDR2 are KGHSH and LQKENI. This CDR3 contains 18 residues. The chain's CDR3 is CASSPRNGPNEAMDGNTF. CDR3 DNA sequence: TGTGCCAGCTCACCAAGAAACGGGCCTAACGAGGCGATGGACGGGAACACCTTC.